The next 10 T cell receptor beta chains were all read from a single sample in a study of CD8+CD57+ T cells in acquired aplastic anemia. Patients selected for sequencing had displayed CD8+CD57+ cell expansion by flow cytometry. Genomic DNA acted as the template from which TCR beta VDJ combination and CDR3 sequence profiling were carried out. One entry per CDR3 protein, called by TCRdb with MiXCR from the reads. The top ten hold approximately 28% of the sample, which has 90,000 to 150,000 distinct CDR3 sequences, under 65% seen once. Sequencing input: sorted CD4+, CD8+, or CD8+CD57+ T cells (not recorded which) from PBMCs. These receptors all come from a human donor with aplastic anemia.

The CDR3 is CASSYSRTGDQPQHF. In nucleotides, the CDR3 is TGTGCCAGCAGTTACTCGAGGACAGGGGATCAGCCCCAGCATTTT. This chain uses TRBV6-5 with TRBJ1-5, with 9 bases identical to TRBD1. The CDR3 loop spans 15 amino acids. The ends lost 0 bases at V and 5 bases at J; junction bases unmatched: 2. Germline-derived CDR1 and CDR2 are MNHEY and SVGAGI.

This clonotype was detected a few times. The rearrangement uses TRBV7-6 and TRBJ2-5; possible D gene TRBD2, 5 bases. CDR3 size: 13 residues. The germline V gene has CDR1 SGHVS and CDR2 FNYEAQ. The ends were cut back, 5 bases at V and 7 bases at J, with 14 bases in the middle. CDR3 sequence reads: CASSPRTGGTQYF. CDR3 coding DNA: TGTGCCAGCAGCCCAAGGACTGGCGGGACCCAGTACTTC. Complete variable domain (other parts from reference TRBV7-6 and TRBJ2-5): GAGVSQSPRYKVTKRGQDVALRCDPISGHVSLYWYRQALGQGPEFLTYFNYEAQQDKSGLPNDRFSAERPEGSISTLTIQRTEQRDSAMYRCASSPRTGGTQYFGPGTRLLVL.

This clonotype was counted only a few times. This chain uses TRBV2 with TRBJ2-5; the D gene is possibly TRBD1 (6 bases). This CDR3 region has 13 residues. Germline-derived CDR1 and CDR2 are SNHLY and FYNNEI. Trimming pared 8 bases from V and 1 base from J, leaving 11 bases between. This chain's CDR3 is CASGGSTQETQYF. DNA of the CDR3: TGTGCCAGCGGGGGCTCCACCCAAGAGACCCAGTACTTC. The full variable domain, its missing parts supplied by reference TRBV2 and TRBJ2-5, is EPEVTQTPSHQVTQMGQEVILRCVPISNHLYFYWYRQILGQKVEFLVSFYNNEISEKSEIFDDQFSVERPDGSNFTLKIRSTKLEDSAMYFCASGGSTQETQYFGPGTRLLVL.

Only a few counts were recorded for this clonotype. This chain connects TRBV30 to TRBJ2-7; D perhaps matches TRBD1 (6 bases). CDR1 and CDR2 from the germline V gene are GTSNPN and SVGIG (reference sequence). This CDR3 is 12 amino acids long. Trimming left V 8 bases short and J 0 bases short, with 11 bases between. The chain's CDR3 is CAGRDNSYEQYF. CDR3 nucleotides: TGTGCCGGCCGGGACAACTCCTACGAGCAGTACTTC.

This clonotype has at least ten counts. V gene TRBV27 combines with J gene TRBJ2-1; TRBD2 matches 13 bases. V trimming: 3 bases; J trimming: 10 bases; junction bases outside the gene matches: 6. There are 15 residues in the CDR3. Germline V gene lookup returns CDR1 MNHEY and CDR2 SMNVEV (reference sequence). The CDR3 reads CASSLGTSGIEEQFF. CDR3 bases: TGTGCCAGCAGTTTGGGGACTAGCGGGATAGAGGAGCAGTTCTTC.

This clonotype turned up a few times. V and J are TRBV7-9 and TRBJ1-1, with 8 bases that match TRBD1. The V gene's germline CDR1 is SEHNR and CDR2 FQNEAQ (reference sequence). This CDR3 comprises 13 residues. V was pared by 9 bases and J by 4 bases, with 7 bases of the junction left unmatched. The CDR3 DNA reads TGTGCCAGTAGACAGGGGCAGGGCACTGAAGCTTTCTTT. The encoded protein is CASRQGQGTEAFF.

This rearrangement joins TRBV7-2 to TRBJ1-1; D gene uncertain. V was trimmed by 1 base and J by 3 bases, leaving 6 bases between them. Per germline, CDR1 SGHTA and CDR2 FQGNSA. CDR3 length equals 13 residues. The CDR3 DNA reads as TGTGCCAGCAGCTTAGGGCCTTACACTGAAGCTTTCTTT. Its translation is CASSLGPYTEAFF.

The table lists this clonotype with a few counts. The chain couples TRBV29-1 to TRBJ1-5; maybe TRBD1 (6 bases). The V and J ends lost 1 base and 0 bases respectively, with 7 bases between them. The germline V gene has CDR1 SQVTM and CDR2 ANQGSEA. This CDR3 is built from 14 residues. CDR3 region: CSVEVGGSNQPQHF. The CDR3 nucleotides read TGCAGCGTTGAAGTAGGGGGTAGCAATCAGCCCCAGCATTTT. Combining the CDR3 with reference TRBV29-1 and TRBJ1-5 gives the whole variable domain SAVISQKPSRDICQRGTSLTIQCQVDSQVTMMFWYRQQPGQSLTLIATANQGSEATYESGFVIDKFPISRPNLTFSTLTVSNMSPEDSSIYLCSVEVGGSNQPQHFGDGTRLSIL.

There are a few counts of this clonotype. The chain links TRBV7-9 to TRBJ2-2; TRBD1 matches at 11 bases. The CDR3 is 15 amino acids. Trimming at V came to 4 bases and at J to 6 bases, leaving 4 bases not matched to a gene. Germline values: CDR1 SEHNR, CDR2 FQNEAQ (reference sequence). For the CDR3, the DNA is TGTGCCAGCAGCTCGGGGACAGGGGGTCCCGGGGAGCTGTTTTTT. Its translation is CASSSGTGGPGELFF.

This clonotype was counted at least ten times. V usage is TRBV4-3 and J usage is TRBJ2-3; TRBD2 aligns across 9 bases. V trimming: 1 base; J trimming: 6 bases; junction bases outside the gene matches: 8. Germline CDR1 reads LGHNA; CDR2 reads YSLEER. The CDR3 loop spans 16 amino acids. The CDR3 nucleotides read TGCGCCAGCAGCCAAGCTCGGCTAGCGGGGATGGATACGCAGTATTTT. It specifies CASSQARLAGMDTQYF.